This section outlines one T cell receptor (beta chain) sequence together with its context. As yet, its antigen is unknown. Measured with immunoSEQ multiplex PCR; TCRdb has only the in-frame clones, and not every one. The sample includes tens of thousands of clones, more than 60% of them seen just once. The data belong to a study of CD4 T cells in relation to SARS-CoV-2 and coronaviruses. Study background: ViraFEST: approximately 10-day antigen culture of PBMCs, then TCR beta CDR3 sequencing.

The unexposed donors gave CD4+ T cells in about 2011-2018, prior to COVID-19. Isolation of CD4+ T cells took place after approximately 11 days in culture. Unexposed-donor CD4+ T cells were probed with SARS-CoV-2 S/N and four cold-coronavirus spikes, cells permitting. The CDR3 sequence is 15 residues long. Per germline, CDR1 SGHTA and CDR2 FQGNSA. Trimming took off 2 bases at V and 3 bases at J, with 11 bases between the two ends. The sample was CD4+ T cells from PBMCs, cultured in vitro. V is TRBV7-2 and J is TRBJ1-5; possible D gene TRBD1, 6 bases. This TCR came from a human donor in good health. DNA for the CDR3: TGTGCCAGCAGCTTACAACAGGGTACCAATCAGCCCCAGCATTTT. It yields the protein CASSLQQGTNQPQHF.